A single sample gave rise to the 7 T cell receptor beta chains below, sequenced in a study of cytomegalovirus exposure and HLA in healthy donors. The assay was immunoSEQ multiplex PCR, and TCRdb's table has in-frame clones only and misses some. The sample lists some 170,000 clones, roughly 83% occurring once. The sample was PBMCs. The receptor set was obtained from a man in his thirties or forties in good health and CMV-seropositive.

The chain links TRBV6-5 to TRBJ2-7, with D maybe TRBD2 (5 bases). Germline assignment: CDR1 MNHEY and CDR2 SVGAGI. There are 15 residues in the CDR3. V shed 6 bases and J shed 5 bases, with 20 bases lying between them. CDR3 sequence reads: CASSTWARGEDEQYF. Written as DNA, the CDR3 is TGTGCCAGCAGCACGTGGGCTCGGGGTGAGGACGAGCAGTACTTC.

V and J are TRBV5-1 and TRBJ2-7, with D maybe TRBD2 (5 bases). The CDR3 loop spans 15 amino acids. CDR1 and CDR2 from the germline V gene are SGHRS and YFSETQ. V dropped 3 bases and J dropped 7 bases, with 20 bases sitting between them. CDR3 in DNA: TGCGCCAGCAGCTCCGCCCTAGGGTCCACGGGGGAGCAGTACTTC. It codes for CASSSALGSTGEQYF.

The gene calls are TRBV7-3 and TRBJ2-3; 11 bases map to TRBD2. Germline V gene sequence: CDR1 SGHTA, CDR2 FQGTGA. After removal of 5 bases from V and 1 base from J, the junction contained 2 bases not matched to a gene. The CDR3 sequence is 15 residues long. CDR3 sequence reads: CASSAGLAGTDTQYF. CDR3 in DNA: TGTGCCAGCAGCGCGGGACTAGCGGGCACAGATACGCAGTATTTT.

V usage is TRBV5-4 and J usage is TRBJ2-7; 13 bases align to TRBD2. CDR1 is SGHNT and CDR2 is YYREEE in the germline V gene (reference sequence). The length of the CDR3 is 15 residues. The J segment lost 2 bases and the V segment lost 4 bases, leaving 3 bases of the junction unmatched. The CDR3 nucleotides read TGTGCCAGCAGCCTCGGGACTAGCGGGGCCTACGAGCAGTACTTC. Translating it yields CASSLGTSGAYEQYF.

V usage is TRBV5-1 and J usage is TRBJ2-3; 7 nucleotides align to TRBD2. The CDR3 runs 16 residues. Germline V CDR1 and CDR2: SGHRS, YFSETQ. V was pared by 4 bases and J by 2 bases, with 10 bases of the junction left unmatched. The CDR3 DNA is TGCGCCAGCAGCCCACCCTCCGCGGGAGCCACAGATACGCAGTATTTT. This encodes CASSPPSAGATDTQYF.

The chain has TRBV18 and TRBJ2-1; 14 bases agree with TRBD2. CDR3 size: 20 residues. J was trimmed by 0 bases and V by 3 bases; bases with no gene match: 10. In germline, CDR1 is KGHSH, CDR2 LQKENI. CDR3 in amino acids: CASSPTRTSGGLSSYNEQFF. As DNA, the CDR3 is TGTGCCAGCTCACCCACTAGGACTAGCGGGGGGCTGAGCTCCTACAATGAGCAGTTCTTC.

The chain combines TRBV18 with TRBJ1-5; D is uncertain. This CDR3 is 14 amino acids long. The germline gives CDR1 KGHSH, CDR2 LQKENI. Trimming left V 3 bases short and J 6 bases short, with 12 bases between. The CDR3, as DNA: TGTGCCAGCTCACCGGCCGGAGGGTTTCAGCCCCAGCATTTT. Its protein product is CASSPAGGFQPQHF. Filled out from reference TRBV18 and TRBJ1-5, the complete variable domain reads NAGVMQNPRHLVRRRGQEARLRCSPMKGHSHVYWYRQLPEEGLKFMVYLQKENIIDESGMPKERFSAEFPKEGPSILRIQQVVRGDSAAYFCASSPAGGFQPQHFGDGTRLSIL.